The rows below give T cell receptor beta chains drawn from one sample of a study of cytomegalovirus exposure and HLA in healthy donors. This table comes from immunoSEQ multiplex PCR, and its TCRdb copy is limited to in-frame clones, with some not included. Of about 86,000 clones in the sample, more than 75% were seen once. Material for sequencing was PBMCs. The receptors come from a woman in her forties in good health and CMV-seropositive. Both conserved end residues are part of each CDR3. D genes are given only for firm matches. Clone size, where shown, is once, few, many, or a class for clones that have expanded.

clone_size d_call j_call v_call cdr3_aa cdr3_nt
NA NA TRBJ1-5 TRBV7-9 CASSLSGNQPQHF TGTGCCAGCAGCTTATCGGGAAATCAGCCCCAGCATTTT
NA TRBD1 TRBJ2-7 TRBV6-1 CASSEAGTGLDEQYF TGTGCCAGCAGTGAAGCTGGGACAGGGCTTGACGAGCAGTACTTC
once TRBD2 TRBJ2-7 TRBV19 CASSIVAGGPYEQYF TGTGCCAGTAGTATCGTAGCGGGAGGACCCTACGAGCAGTACTTC
NA NA TRBJ2-7 TRBV10-3 CAISDDRGRAYEQYF TGTGCCATCAGTGACGATAGGGGGAGGGCCTACGAGCAGTACTTC
NA NA TRBJ2-1 TRBV7-9 CASSLALGGRHEQFF TGTGCCAGCAGCTTAGCGCTCGGGGGAAGGCATGAGCAGTTCTTC
NA NA TRBJ1-1 TRBV18 CASSRTDMNTEAFF TGTGCCAGCTCACGGACAGATATGAACACTGAAGCTTTCTTT
once NA TRBJ2-3 TRBV9 CASSGGRGTDTQYF TGTGCTAGCAGCGGAGGCAGGGGCACAGATACGCAGTATTTT
NA TRBD1 TRBJ2-3 TRBV5-1 CASSWTGARTDTQYF TGCGCCAGCAGTTGGACAGGGGCGCGTACAGATACGCAGTATTTT
NA NA TRBJ1-1 TRBV7-9 CASSLVQGGGSGNFF TGTGCCAGCAGCTTAGTACAGGGTGGGGGAAGTGGCAATTTCTTT
NA NA TRBJ2-1 TRBV28 CASSLVSGTYNEQFF TGTGCCAGCAGTTTAGTGAGCGGAACTTACAATGAGCAGTTCTTC
NA TRBD1 TRBJ1-6 TRBV6-1 CASIGQGDAASPLHF TGTGCCAGCATCGGACAGGGTGATGCGGCTTCACCCCTCCACTTT
NA TRBD2 TRBJ2-7 TRBV7-2 CASSLTSGPYEQYF TGTGCCAGCAGCTTGACTAGCGGTCCCTACGAGCAGTACTTC
NA NA TRBJ1-6 TRBV13 CASSLGFGAGRDSPLHF TGTGCCAGCAGCTTAGGGTTTGGGGCCGGCAGGGATTCACCCCTCCACTTT
NA NA TRBJ1-2 TRBV29-1 CSANSYTF TGCAGCGCCAATTCATACACCTTC
NA TRBD1 TRBJ1-1 TRBV28 CASRSAGGAGKAFF TGTGCCAGCAGATCCGCAGGGGGTGCAGGTAAAGCTTTCTTT
NA NA TRBJ1-6 TRBV25-1 CASSDGGVIPLHF TGTGCCAGCAGTGATGGAGGAGTCATACCCCTCCACTTT
once NA TRBJ2-3 TRBV5-4 CASSLQVADTQYF TGTGCCAGCAGCCTACAGGTGGCAGATACGCAGTATTTT
NA TRBD1 TRBJ2-5 TRBV14 CASSQEGRGRIETQYF TGTGCCAGCAGCCAAGAGGGCAGGGGGCGCATAGAGACCCAGTACTTC
NA NA TRBJ2-1 TRBV7-9 CASKRLLGGYNEQFF TGTGCCAGCAAGAGGCTGCTGGGTGGGTACAATGAGCAGTTCTTC
NA TRBD1 TRBJ1-2 TRBV11-2 CASSLRTGGEGNYGYTF TGTGCCAGCAGCTTAAGGACAGGGGGCGAGGGTAACTATGGCTACACCTTC
NA NA TRBJ1-2 TRBV5-8 CASSLDFIVLTHGYTF TGTGCCAGCAGCTTGGACTTTATCGTCCTAACGCATGGCTACACCTTC
NA NA TRBJ1-4 TRBV4-3 CASSQGNVLDEKLFF TGCGCCAGCAGCCAAGGCAACGTACTAGATGAAAAACTGTTTTTT
NA NA TRBJ1-4 TRBV25-1 CASSDAGGDEKLFF TGTGCCAGCAGTGATGCTGGGGGCGATGAAAAACTGTTTTTT
NA TRBD2 TRBJ2-1 TRBV19 CASSGTSRGDRNEQFF TGTGCCAGTAGTGGGACTAGCCGGGGAGATAGGAATGAGCAGTTCTTC
NA TRBD1 TRBJ1-6 TRBV30 CAWSVQGGTGASPLHF TGTGCCTGGAGTGTACAGGGTGGGACAGGGGCTTCACCCCTCCACTTT
once NA TRBJ2-2 TRBV27 CASSPVPAAGELFF TGTGCCAGCAGTCCCGTTCCGGCGGCTGGGGAGCTGTTTTTT
NA TRBD1 TRBJ2-5 TRBV28 CASRRDRGYGETQYF TGTGCCAGCAGGCGGGACAGGGGATACGGGGAGACCCAGTACTTC
NA TRBD1 TRBJ1-5 TRBV27 CASSQGDSFNQPQHF TGTGCCAGCAGCCAAGGGGACAGCTTCAATCAGCCCCAGCATTTT
NA NA TRBJ1-1 TRBV10-1 CASSPGGLMNTEAFF TGCGCCAGCAGTCCCGGGGGTCTAATGAACACTGAAGCTTTCTTT
NA TRBD1 TRBJ1-2 TRBV5-1 CASSTASAGGGYTF TGCGCCAGCAGCACCGCCTCTGCAGGGGGTGGCTACACCTTC
few NA TRBJ1-1 TRBV5-6 CASSLFSEAFF TGTGCCAGCAGCTTATTCTCTGAAGCTTTCTTT
few NA TRBJ2-5 TRBV9 CASSVDTVGSGQYF TGTGCCAGCAGCGTAGACACCGTAGGGAGTGGCCAGTACTTC
NA TRBD2 TRBJ2-3 TRBV13 CASSRTLAGGRDTQYF TGTGCCAGCAGCCGCACTCTAGCGGGAGGCCGGGATACGCAGTATTTT
once NA TRBJ2-1 TRBV11-2 CASSVGTPNEQFF TGTGCCAGCAGCGTCGGGACTCCGAATGAGCAGTTCTTC
NA NA TRBJ2-3 TRBV19 CASSRTRADTQYF TGTGCCAGTAGTAGAACTAGGGCAGATACGCAGTATTTT
NA TRBD1 TRBJ1-6 TRBV18 CASSEGQESSYNSPLHF TGTGCCAGCTCAGAGGGACAGGAGAGCTCCTATAATTCACCCCTCCACTTT
NA NA TRBJ2-5 TRBV7-7 CASSLEGGQETQYF TGTGCTAGCAGCTTAGAGGGAGGTCAAGAGACCCAGTACTTC
few NA TRBJ1-1 TRBV27 CASSIAGYTEAFF TGTGCCAGCAGTATAGCGGGGTACACTGAAGCTTTCTTT
NA NA TRBJ1-2 TRBV7-9 CASSLGGGHYGYTF TGTGCCAGCAGCTTAGGAGGGGGACACTATGGCTACACCTTC
NA NA TRBJ2-4 TRBV6-1 CASSLARFKYF TGTGCCAGCAGCCTAGCCCGGTTCAAGTACTTC
NA TRBD1 TRBJ2-7 TRBV7-2 CASSRPGTGLYEQYF TGTGCCAGCAGCCGTCCCGGGACAGGACTCTACGAGCAGTACTTC
few NA TRBJ2-7 TRBV7-5 CARSPGTSGRYEQYF TGTGCCAGAAGCCCCGGGACTAGCGGCCGCTACGAGCAGTACTTC
NA NA TRBJ1-2 TRBV6-5 CATRVANYGYTF TGTGCCACCAGGGTAGCCAACTATGGCTACACCTTC
NA NA TRBJ1-3 TRBV7-9 CALQDGSSGNTIYF TGTGCCCTCCAGGACGGGAGCTCTGGAAACACCATATATTTT
NA NA TRBJ2-1 TRBV5-4 CASSSTYNEQFF TGTGCCAGCAGCTCAACTTACAATGAGCAGTTCTTC
NA NA TRBJ1-1 TRBV5-1 CASSREDRQLNTEAFF TGCGCCAGCTCCCGAGAGGACAGACAGTTGAACACTGAAGCTTTCTTT
NA NA TRBJ1-1 TRBV29-1 CSGQRQEGPTEAFF TGCAGCGGCCAACGACAGGAAGGCCCCACTGAAGCTTTCTTT
few TRBD2 TRBJ2-1 TRBV7-6 CASSLELAGHSYNEQFF TGTGCCAGCAGCTTAGAGTTAGCGGGTCACTCCTACAATGAGCAGTTCTTC
NA NA TRBJ1-2 TRBV4-2 CASSLVRGVNYGYTF TGTGCCAGCAGCTTGGTCCGGGGGGTAAACTATGGCTACACCTTC
NA TRBD2 TRBJ2-1 TRBV14 CASSLSGATYNEQFF TGTGCCAGCAGCCTGAGCGGGGCCACCTACAATGAGCAGTTCTTC
NA TRBD2 TRBJ2-3 TRBV10-1 CASSEASGYTDTQYF TGCGCCAGCAGTGAGGCTAGCGGGTACACAGATACGCAGTATTTT
NA TRBD2 TRBJ2-3 TRBV19 CASSMTSGRVDTQYF TGTGCCAGTAGTATGACTAGCGGGAGGGTAGATACGCAGTATTTT
NA TRBD1 TRBJ2-3 TRBV10-1 CASSKGGTGTKTDTQYF TGCGCCAGCAGTAAGGGGGGGACAGGGACGAAAACAGATACGCAGTATTTT
NA NA TRBJ1-1 TRBV7-3 CASSLNPSLNTEAFF TGTGCCAGCAGCTTAAACCCCAGTCTGAACACTGAAGCTTTCTTT
NA TRBD2 TRBJ2-1 TRBV5-1 CASSSPSGGPADNEQFF TGCGCCAGCAGCAGTCCTAGCGGGGGGCCTGCTGACAATGAGCAGTTCTTC
NA TRBD1 TRBJ2-7 TRBV2 CASSVRDSVVEQYF TGTGCCAGCAGTGTCCGGGACAGCGTCGTCGAGCAGTACTTC
NA TRBD2 TRBJ2-7 TRBV19 CASRPAGGAYEQYF TGTGCCAGTAGACCAGCGGGAGGGGCCTACGAGCAGTACTTC
once NA TRBJ1-5 TRBV4-1 CASSQGSGAYSNQPQHF TGCGCCAGCAGCCAAGGGTCAGGGGCATATAGCAATCAGCCCCAGCATTTT
NA NA TRBJ2-7 TRBV7-2 CASSLVGGENEQYF TGTGCCAGCAGCTTAGTAGGGGGTGAAAACGAGCAGTACTTC
once TRBD2 TRBJ2-1 TRBV4-3 CASSQDATGLAVYNEQFF TGCGCCAGCAGCCAAGATGCCACGGGACTAGCGGTATACAATGAGCAGTTCTTC